This T cell receptor (beta chain) was identified during a study of blood T cell repertoires in COVID-19. In the authors' workflow: Nucleated cell number was recorded as an estimate derived from reference gene primer amplification. Profiling relied on immunoSEQ multiplex PCR, and the TCRdb table lists in-frame clones only, not all of them. The V and J calls and clone size were taken over from that table, and D and trimming were inferred from the DNA. The sample has 150,000 to 200,000 clones, around 87% seen once. The germline CDR1 and CDR2 sequences are PRHDT and FYEKMQ (reference sequence). The CDR3 totals 13 residues. V shed 3 bases, J shed 6 bases, and the junction held 2 bases outside the gene matches.

The material sequenced was peripheral blood. This receptor was obtained from a man aged 40-55 years with active or convalescent COVID-19. The chain joins TRBV13 to TRBJ2-7; TRBD1 agrees at 10 bases. Here the CDR3 reads CASSFGQGGEQYF. The DNA of the CDR3 is TGTGCCAGCAGCTTTGGACAGGGGGGCGAGCAGTACTTC.